This T cell receptor beta chain was found in a study of cytomegalovirus exposure and HLA in healthy donors. Findings and caveats of the study: Donors were assumed by presence/absence analyses to have roughly uniform sequencing depth.

This CDR3 contains 13 residues. V was trimmed by 7 bases and J by 1 base, leaving 5 bases between them. The germline CDR1 and CDR2 sequences are MGHDK and SYGVNS. Primers for the PCR totalled 60 Vbeta and 13 Jbeta. The protocol was immunoSEQ multiplex PCR, while the TCRdb copy is restricted to in-frame clones and leaves out a portion. The sample holds some 110,000 clones, roughly 82% seen once. Remarks on this clone: What it binds is not known.

The sequenced sample was PBMCs. The chain joins TRBV25-1 to TRBJ1-6, with unresolved D. The receptor comes from a man aged 45 to 65 in good health and CMV-seronegative. The CDR3 sequence is CASTRSYNSPLHF. CDR3 bases: TGTGCCAGCACGCGGTCCTATAATTCACCCCTCCACTTT. The full variable domain, with the rest looked up from reference TRBV25-1 and TRBJ1-6, is EADIYQTPRYLVIGTGKKITLECSQTMGHDKMYWYQQDPGMELHLIHYSYGVNSTEKGDLSSESTVSRIRTEHFPLTLESARPSHTSQYLCASTRSYNSPLHFGNGTRLTVT.